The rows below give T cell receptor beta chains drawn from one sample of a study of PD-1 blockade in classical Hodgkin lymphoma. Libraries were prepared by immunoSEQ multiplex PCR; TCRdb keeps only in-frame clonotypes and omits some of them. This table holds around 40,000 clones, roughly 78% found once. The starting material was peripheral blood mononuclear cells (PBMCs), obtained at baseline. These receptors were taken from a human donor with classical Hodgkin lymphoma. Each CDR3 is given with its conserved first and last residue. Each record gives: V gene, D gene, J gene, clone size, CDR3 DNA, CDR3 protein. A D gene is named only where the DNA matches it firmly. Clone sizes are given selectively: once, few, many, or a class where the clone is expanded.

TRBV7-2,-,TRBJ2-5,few,TGTGCCAGCAGCTCACCGACGCGGTCGGACGACGACCAAGAGACCCAGTACTTC,CASSSPTRSDDDQETQYF
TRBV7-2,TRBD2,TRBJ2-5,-,TGTGCCAGCAGCTCGACTAGCGGGGGCGGAGGGGAGACCCAGTACTTC,CASSSTSGGGGETQYF
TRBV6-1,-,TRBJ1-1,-,TGCGCCAGCTGGCCACTGAACACTGAAGCTTTCTTT,CASWPLNTEAFF
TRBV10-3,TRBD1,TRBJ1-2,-,TGTGCCATCAGTGACCTTAGGGACAGGTCCTCTGGCTACACCTTC,CAISDLRDRSSGYTF
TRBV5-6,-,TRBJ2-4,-,TGTGCCAGCAGCTTGGCCGGGGTGGCAGGTAAAAACATTCAGTACTTC,CASSLAGVAGKNIQYF
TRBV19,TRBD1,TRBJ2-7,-,TGTGCCAGTAGTCGAATCGGACAGGGGGCCTACGAGCAGTACTTC,CASSRIGQGAYEQYF
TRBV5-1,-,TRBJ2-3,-,TGCGCCAGCAAATCCCGGCCGGGGATCTCGGCAGATACGCAGTATTTT,CASKSRPGISADTQYF
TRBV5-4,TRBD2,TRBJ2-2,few,TGTGCCAGCAGCTTTCTAGCGGTAACCGGGGAGCTGTTTTTT,CASSFLAVTGELFF
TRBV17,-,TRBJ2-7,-,TGTGCCAGCAGCCCGGGGATTGGGGAAGGCTACGAGCAGTACTTC,CASSPGIGEGYEQYF
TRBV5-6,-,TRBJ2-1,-,TGTGCCAGCAGCTTGGGTGTTGTGAGCTCCTACAATGAGCAGTTCTTC,CASSLGVVSSYNEQFF
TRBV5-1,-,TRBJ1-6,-,TGCGCCAGCAGCGGGACATATGGGAATTCACCCCTCCACTTT,CASSGTYGNSPLHF
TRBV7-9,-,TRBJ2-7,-,TGTGCCAGCAGCTCTACAGCCTACGAGCAGTACTTC,CASSSTAYEQYF
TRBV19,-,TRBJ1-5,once,TGTGCCAGTAGTATTGGGCACAAAGGCCATCAGCCCCAGCATTTT,CASSIGHKGHQPQHF
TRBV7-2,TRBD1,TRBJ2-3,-,TGTGCCAGCAGCTTACGGACAGGCGTGGATACGCAGTATTTT,CASSLRTGVDTQYF
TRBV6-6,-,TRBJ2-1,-,TGTGCCAGCAGTTACTCCCTAGAGAATGAGCAGTTCTTC,CASSYSLENEQFF
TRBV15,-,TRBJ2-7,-,TGTGCCACCAGCAGAGTCGGCAGGGATGTATCCTACGAGCAGTACTTC,CATSRVGRDVSYEQYF
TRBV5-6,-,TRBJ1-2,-,TGTGCCAGCAGCTTCCCCGACGGGACGGGAGGCTACACCTTC,CASSFPDGTGGYTF
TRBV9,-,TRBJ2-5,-,TGTGCCAGCAGCGCGAACAGTCTACAAGAGACCCAGTACTTC,CASSANSLQETQYF
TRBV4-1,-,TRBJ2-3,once,TGCGCCAGCAGCCAAGATCCGGAAACTTTCTCTAGCACAGATACGCAGTATTTT,CASSQDPETFSSTDTQYF
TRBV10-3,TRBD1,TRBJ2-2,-,TGTGCCATCAGCCGGGACAGGGGGGAGTCGGGCACCGGGGAGCTGTTTTTT,CAISRDRGESGTGELFF
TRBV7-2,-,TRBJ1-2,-,TGTGCCAGCAGCCCCGGACGGGATAACTATGGCTACACCTTC,CASSPGRDNYGYTF
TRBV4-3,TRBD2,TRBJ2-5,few,TGCGCCAGCAGCCAAGGTCTAGCGGTCGAAGTTGAGGAGACCCAGTACTTC,CASSQGLAVEVEETQYF
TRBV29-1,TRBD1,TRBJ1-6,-,TGCAGCGTCCAGACAGGGTCGGATTCACCCCTCCACTTT,CSVQTGSDSPLHF
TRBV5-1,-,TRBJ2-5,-,TGCGCCAGCAGCTTAACGCGGACCCAGTACTTC,CASSLTRTQYF
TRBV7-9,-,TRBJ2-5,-,TGTGCCAGCAGCGGGCCAGGGACAGAGACCCAGTACTTC,CASSGPGTETQYF
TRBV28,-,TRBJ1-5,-,TGTGCCAGCAGTTTTTTGGAGGGAAGCAATCAGCCCCAGCATTTT,CASSFLEGSNQPQHF
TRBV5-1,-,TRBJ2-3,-,TGCGCCAGCACGGACAGCCCATCTAGCACAGATACGCAGTATTTT,CASTDSPSSTDTQYF
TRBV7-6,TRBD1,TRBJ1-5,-,TGTGCCAGCAGCTTAGGACAGGGGGATCAGCCCCAGCATTTT,CASSLGQGDQPQHF
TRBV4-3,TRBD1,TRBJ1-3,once,TGCGCCAGCAGCCAACTACAGGGGGCTGGAAACACCATATATTTT,CASSQLQGAGNTIYF
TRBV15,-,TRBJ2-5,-,TGTGCCACCAGCAGATCCGACGGGGAGACCCAGTACTTC,CATSRSDGETQYF
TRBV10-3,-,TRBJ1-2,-,TGTGCCACGAGGGTCGGAGGGTTTCTCGAGGGCTACACCTTC,CATRVGGFLEGYTF
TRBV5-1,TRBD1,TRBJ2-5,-,TGCGCCAGCAGCTTGGCCGGACAGGGGGTGGAGACCCAGTACTTC,CASSLAGQGVETQYF
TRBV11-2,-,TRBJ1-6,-,TGTGCCAGCAGCCCTCAGGGTGGGAATTCACCCCTCCACTTT,CASSPQGGNSPLHF
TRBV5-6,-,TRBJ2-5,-,TGTGCCAGCAGGGAAGGGGGTAGGCAAGAGACCCAGTACTTC,CASREGGRQETQYF
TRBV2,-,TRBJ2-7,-,TGTGCCAGCAGTAAGGTAGACGAGCAGTACTTC,CASSKVDEQYF
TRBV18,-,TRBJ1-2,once,TGTGCCAGCTCACCGTCCGCCGCGCCAGGGCACGGCTATGGCTACACCTTC,CASSPSAAPGHGYGYTF
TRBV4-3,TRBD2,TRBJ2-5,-,TGCGCCAGCAGCCAAGTTGGGGTGACTAGCGGGGGGGCCGAGACCCAGTACTTC,CASSQVGVTSGGAETQYF
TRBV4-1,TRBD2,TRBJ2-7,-,TGCGCCAGCAGCCAGGGGACTAGCGGCTACGAGCAGTACTTC,CASSQGTSGYEQYF
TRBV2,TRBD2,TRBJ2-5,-,TGTGCCAGCAGCCCCGGGACTAGCGGGGTAACCCAGTACTTC,CASSPGTSGVTQYF
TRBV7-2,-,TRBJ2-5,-,TGTGCCAGCAGCTTAGATGGGGCACAAGAGACCCAGTACTTC,CASSLDGAQETQYF
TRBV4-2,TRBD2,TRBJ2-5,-,TGTGCCAGCAGCCAAGCCGGACTAGCGAGAACCCAGTACTTC,CASSQAGLARTQYF
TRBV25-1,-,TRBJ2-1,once,TGTGCCAGCAGCCACCCCCGGGGTGAGCAGTTCTTC,CASSHPRGEQFF
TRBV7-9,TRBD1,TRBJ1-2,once,TGTGCCAGCAGCTTAACTAGCACAGGGGGCTTCTATGGCTACACCTTC,CASSLTSTGGFYGYTF
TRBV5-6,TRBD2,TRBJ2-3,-,TGTGCCAGCAGCTTGGGACTAGCTGTAATCCGGGATACGCAGTATTTT,CASSLGLAVIRDTQYF
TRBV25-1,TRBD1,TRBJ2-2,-,TGTGCCAGCAGTGAATACGGGACAGGGAACACCGGGGAGCTGTTTTTT,CASSEYGTGNTGELFF
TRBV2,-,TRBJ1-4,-,TGTGCCAGCAGACTTAACAGGGCAACTAATGAAAAACTGTTTTTT,CASRLNRATNEKLFF
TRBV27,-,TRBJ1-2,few,TGTGCCAGCAGTTTATCGGTGGGGCACTACTATGGCTACACCTTC,CASSLSVGHYYGYTF
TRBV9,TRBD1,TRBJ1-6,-,TGTGCCAGCAGCCCGCGGACAGGGAATTCACCCCTCCACTTT,CASSPRTGNSPLHF
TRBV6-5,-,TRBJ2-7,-,TGTGCCAGCAGTTACTCACCCGACCCCGGGGTTATTGAGCAGTACTTC,CASSYSPDPGVIEQYF
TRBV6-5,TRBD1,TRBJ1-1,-,TGTGCCAGCAGTTACCGGGACAGTGATGAAGCTTTCTTT,CASSYRDSDEAFF
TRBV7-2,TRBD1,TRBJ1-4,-,TGTGCCAGCAGCGTGAGGGGGCGGCCTAATGAAAAACTGTTTTTT,CASSVRGRPNEKLFF
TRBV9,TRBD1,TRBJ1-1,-,TGTGCCAGCAGCTTTACAGGGGTTTGCCGTTATTTAAAAGCTTTCTTT,CASSFTGVCRYLKAFF